This T cell receptor beta chain originates from a study of beta chain features in type 1 diabetes. Broader study findings: Shortening of TCRB CDR3s, moderate but significant, appeared in all four CD4+ subsets of Type 1 diabetes patients.

CDR3 length: 15 residues. The ends lost 6 bases at V and 4 bases at J; junction bases unmatched: 9. The V gene's germline CDR1 is MDHEN and CDR2 SYDVKM. Sequencing targeted expressed TCRB transcripts, as all isolated RNA had been reverse transcribed. The data were produced by immunoSEQ multiplex PCR, yet TCRdb's version contains in-frame clones alone and is incomplete. Counted here are more than 100,000 clones, approximately 10% occurring once; the ten biggest clones make up under 0.9%. There are a few counts of this clone. Its target is not known. This TCR came from a man aged 25-45 years with type 1 diabetes. The V and J genes are TRBV28 and TRBJ2-7, with 10 positions matching TRBD1. Sequenced sample: central memory CD4+ T cells from blood. CDR3 amino acids: CASSRPGQGTYEQYF. CDR3 sequence (DNA): TGTGCCAGCAGCCGACCGGGACAGGGGACGTACGAGCAGTACTTC.